A single sample is the source of the 3 T cell receptor beta chains below, sequenced in a study of siplizumab effects on memory and regulatory T cells. Data came from immunoSEQ multiplex PCR; TCRdb stores just in-frame clones and leaves some out. The table records more than 60,000 clones, 90% to 95% of them present only once. The sequenced material came from CD8+ T cells sorted from blood. All receptors come from a human donor in good health.

The chain joins TRBV27 to TRBJ1-1, with D hard to call. Between the trimmed V and J ends, which lost 3 bases and 7 bases, there was a span of 6 bases. The CDR3 has 11 amino acids. Germline CDR1 is MNHEY and CDR2 is SMNVEV (reference sequence). The CDR3 coding sequence is TGTGCCAGCAGTTTTGGCGATGAAGCTTTCTTT. This sequence encodes CASSFGDEAFF.

V usage is TRBV25-1 and J usage is TRBJ1-2; TRBD1 matches at 9 bases. CDR3 size: 15 residues. Germline CDR1 MGHDK, CDR2 SYGVNS. The junction had 5 bases not matched to a gene; V was cut back by 4 bases and J by 2 bases. The CDR3 DNA reads TGTGCCAGCAGTGGGGGACAGGGATGGAACTATGGCTACACCTTC. Translating gives CASSGGQGWNYGYTF.

This chain connects TRBV15 to TRBJ2-1; no clear D. Germline-derived CDR1 and CDR2 are LNHNV and YYDKDF (reference sequence). Trimming stripped 5 bases from V and 10 bases from J, with 18 bases between. This CDR3 region has 14 residues. CDR3 coding DNA: TGTGCCACCAGCCCCCACCCGGCTACGTTAGAGCAGTTCTTC. It codes for CATSPHPATLEQFF. The full variable domain, with the rest looked up from reference TRBV15 and TRBJ2-1, is DAMVIQNPRYQVTQFGKPVTLSCSQTLNHNVMYWYQQKSSQAPKLLFHYYDKDFNNEADTPDNFQSRRPNTSFCFLDIRSPGLGDTAMYLCATSPHPATLEQFFGPGTRLTVL.